This section outlines one TCR beta chain sequence together with its context. As yet, its antigen is unknown. The sample belongs to a study of regulatory T cells in long-lasting Graves disease. Study results and limitations: Gene preferences differed: TRBV28, TRBJ1-2, TRBJ2-5 in persistent cases.

Deletions cut 2 bases from V and 6 bases from J, with 13 bases between. Germline V gene data show CDR1 as SEHNR and CDR2 as FQNEAQ (reference sequence). The CDR3 runs 14 residues. Combining iRepertoire HTBI primers with Arm-PCR of CDR3 regions, the authors built TCR beta libraries. TCRdb fed the multiplex PCR reads into MiXCR, producing one record per CDR3 protein. The sample carries 550,000 to 650,000 distinct CDR3 sequences, more than 15% recorded once. Stated time point: newly diagnosed GD, antithyroid drugs for less than 3 months. Generation of the TCR library employed RNA extracted from PBMCs. Staff took around 9 milliliters of peripheral blood and put it into EDTA tubes. These data were likewise used in another study, on T cells in Graves' hyperthyroidism and ophthalmopathy. That paper adds: Uncontrolled infection, other autoimmune disease, pregnancy or lactation led to exclusion. Stable hyperthyroidism was separated from ophthalmopathy by a model based on 13 V-J features.

This rearrangement joins TRBV7-9 to TRBJ1-2, with D uncertain. Specimen: peripheral blood mononuclear cells (PBMCs), collected at new diagnosis, from a patient treated with antithyroid drugs. The clonotype was recovered from a man younger than 35 with Graves disease. The CDR3 DNA reads TGTGCCAGCAGCTTACAGGTTAAAAAGGATGGCTACACCTTC. Translation: CASSLQVKKDGYTF.